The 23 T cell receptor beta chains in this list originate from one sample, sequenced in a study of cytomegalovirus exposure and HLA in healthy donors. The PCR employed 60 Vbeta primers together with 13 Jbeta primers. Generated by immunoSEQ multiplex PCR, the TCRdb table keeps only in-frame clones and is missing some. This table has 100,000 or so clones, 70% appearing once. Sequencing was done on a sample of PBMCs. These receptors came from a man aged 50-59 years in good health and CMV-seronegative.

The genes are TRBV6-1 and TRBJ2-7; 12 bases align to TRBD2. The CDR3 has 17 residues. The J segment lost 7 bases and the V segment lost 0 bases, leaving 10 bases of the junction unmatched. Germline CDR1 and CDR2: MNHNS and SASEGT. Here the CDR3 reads CASSEALTSGGSLEQYF. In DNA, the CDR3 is TGTGCCAGCAGTGAAGCGTTGACTAGCGGGGGTTCCTTGGAGCAGTACTTC.

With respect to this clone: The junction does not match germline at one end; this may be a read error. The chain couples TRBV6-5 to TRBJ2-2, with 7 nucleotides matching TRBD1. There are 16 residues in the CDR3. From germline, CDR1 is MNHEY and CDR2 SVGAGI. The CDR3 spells CASSYSTGLNAGELFF. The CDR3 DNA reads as TGTGCCAGCAGTTACTCGACAGGGTTGAACGCCGGGGAGCTGTTTTTT.

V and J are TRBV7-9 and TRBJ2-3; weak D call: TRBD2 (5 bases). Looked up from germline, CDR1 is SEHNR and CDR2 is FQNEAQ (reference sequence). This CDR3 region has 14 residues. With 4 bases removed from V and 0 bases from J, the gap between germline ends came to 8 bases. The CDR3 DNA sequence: TGTGCCAGCAGCTCACTAGGAAGCACAGATACGCAGTATTTT. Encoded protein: CASSSLGSTDTQYF.

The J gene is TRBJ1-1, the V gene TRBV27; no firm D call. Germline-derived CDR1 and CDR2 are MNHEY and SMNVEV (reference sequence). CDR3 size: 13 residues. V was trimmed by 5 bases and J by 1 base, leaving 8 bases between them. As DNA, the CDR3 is TGTGCCAGCAGTCCTTACACGAACACTGAAGCTTTCTTT. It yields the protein CASSPYTNTEAFF.

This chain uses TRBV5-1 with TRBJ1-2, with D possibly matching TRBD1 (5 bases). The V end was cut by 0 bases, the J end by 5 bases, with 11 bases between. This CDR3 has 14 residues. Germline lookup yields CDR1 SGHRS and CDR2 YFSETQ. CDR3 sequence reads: CASSLDRLGYGYTF. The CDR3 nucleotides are TGCGCCAGCAGCTTGGACAGGTTGGGATATGGCTACACCTTC.

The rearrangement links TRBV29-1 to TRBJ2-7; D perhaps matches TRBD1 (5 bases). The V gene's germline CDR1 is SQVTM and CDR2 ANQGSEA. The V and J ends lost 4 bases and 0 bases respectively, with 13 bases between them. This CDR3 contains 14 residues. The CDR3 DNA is TGCAGCGTTGCATCGACAGCGAACTCCTACGAGCAGTACTTC. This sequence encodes CSVASTANSYEQYF.

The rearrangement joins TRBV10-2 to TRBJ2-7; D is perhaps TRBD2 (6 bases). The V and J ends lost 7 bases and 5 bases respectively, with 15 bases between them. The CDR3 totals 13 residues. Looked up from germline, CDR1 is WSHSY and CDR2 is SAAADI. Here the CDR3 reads CASIWREGDEQYF. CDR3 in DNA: TGCGCCAGCATATGGCGGGAAGGGGACGAGCAGTACTTC.

The CDR3 here is CASSLDGRDNQPQHF. The CDR3 region has the DNA TGTGCCAGCAGCTTAGACGGCCGGGACAATCAGCCCCAGCATTTT. The chain joins TRBV11-2 to TRBJ1-5; D ambiguous. V was clipped by 0 bases and J by 3 bases, with 9 bases between them. CDR3 size: 15 residues. Germline V lookup: CDR1 SGHAT, CDR2 FQNNGV.

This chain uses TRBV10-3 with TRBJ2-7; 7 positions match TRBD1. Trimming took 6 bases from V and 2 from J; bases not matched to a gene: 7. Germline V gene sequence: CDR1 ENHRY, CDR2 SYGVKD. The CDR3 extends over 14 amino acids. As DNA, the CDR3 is TGTGCCATCAGCACGGGACAGCGAGCCTACGAGCAGTACTTC. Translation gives CAISTGQRAYEQYF.

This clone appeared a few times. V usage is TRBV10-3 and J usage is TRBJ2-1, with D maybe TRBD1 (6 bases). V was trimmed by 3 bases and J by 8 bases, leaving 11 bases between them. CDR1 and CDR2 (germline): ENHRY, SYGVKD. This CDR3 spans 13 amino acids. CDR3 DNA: TGTGCCATCAGTGACTTCAGGGGACATGAGCAGTTCTTC. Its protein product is CAISDFRGHEQFF.

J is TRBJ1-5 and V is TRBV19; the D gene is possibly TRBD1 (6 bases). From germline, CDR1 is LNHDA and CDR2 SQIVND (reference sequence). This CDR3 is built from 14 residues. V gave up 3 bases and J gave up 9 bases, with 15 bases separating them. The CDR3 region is CASSMGAGAWPQHF. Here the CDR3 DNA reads TGTGCCAGTAGTATGGGGGCAGGTGCATGGCCCCAGCATTTT.

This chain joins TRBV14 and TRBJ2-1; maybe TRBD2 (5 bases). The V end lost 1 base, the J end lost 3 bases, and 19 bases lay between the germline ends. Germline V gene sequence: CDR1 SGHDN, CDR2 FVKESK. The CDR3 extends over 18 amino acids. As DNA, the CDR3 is TGTGCCAGCAGCCAAGGGGGTAGGGAGTTAAGGCTCTACAATGAGCAGTTCTTC. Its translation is CASSQGGRELRLYNEQFF.

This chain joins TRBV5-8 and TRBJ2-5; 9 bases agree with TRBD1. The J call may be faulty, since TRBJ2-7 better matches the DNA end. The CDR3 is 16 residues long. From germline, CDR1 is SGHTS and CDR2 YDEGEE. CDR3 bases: TGTGCCAGCAGCTCCCCTCCGGGACAGGGATCCTACGAGCAGTACTTC. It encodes CASSSPPGQGSYEQYF.

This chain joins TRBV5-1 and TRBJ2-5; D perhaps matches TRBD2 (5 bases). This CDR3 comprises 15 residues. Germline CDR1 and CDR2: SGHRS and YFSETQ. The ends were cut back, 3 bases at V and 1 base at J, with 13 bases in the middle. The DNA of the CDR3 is TGCGCCAGCAGCTCCCAGCGGCCTACCCAAGAGACCCAGTACTTC. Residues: CASSSQRPTQETQYF.

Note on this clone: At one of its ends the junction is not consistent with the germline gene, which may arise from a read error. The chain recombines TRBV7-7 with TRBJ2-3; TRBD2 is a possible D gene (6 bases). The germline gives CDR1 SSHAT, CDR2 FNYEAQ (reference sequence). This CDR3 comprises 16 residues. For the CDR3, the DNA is TGTGCTAGCAGCTTAGGTTTAGCGGACGGCACAGATACGCAGTATTTT. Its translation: CASSLGLADGTDTQYF.

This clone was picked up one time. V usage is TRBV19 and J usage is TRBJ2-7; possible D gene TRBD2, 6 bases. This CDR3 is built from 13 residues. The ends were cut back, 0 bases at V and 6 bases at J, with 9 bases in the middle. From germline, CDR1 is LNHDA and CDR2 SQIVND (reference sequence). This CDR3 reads CASSIDSGSEQYF. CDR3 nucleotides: TGTGCCAGTAGTATAGATAGCGGAAGCGAGCAGTACTTC.

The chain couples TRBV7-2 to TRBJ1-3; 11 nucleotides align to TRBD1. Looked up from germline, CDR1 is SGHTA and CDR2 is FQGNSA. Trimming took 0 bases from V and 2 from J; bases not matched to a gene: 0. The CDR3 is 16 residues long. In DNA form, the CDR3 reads TGTGCCAGCAGCTTAGCGGGACAGGGGGCTGGAAACACCATATATTTT. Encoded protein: CASSLAGQGAGNTIYF.

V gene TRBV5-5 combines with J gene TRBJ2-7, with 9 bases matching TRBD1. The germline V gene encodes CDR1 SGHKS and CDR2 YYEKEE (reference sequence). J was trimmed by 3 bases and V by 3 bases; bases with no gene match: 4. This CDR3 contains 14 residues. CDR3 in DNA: TGTGCCAGCAGCTCCGGGACAGGGTACTACGAGCAGTACTTC. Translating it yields CASSSGTGYYEQYF.

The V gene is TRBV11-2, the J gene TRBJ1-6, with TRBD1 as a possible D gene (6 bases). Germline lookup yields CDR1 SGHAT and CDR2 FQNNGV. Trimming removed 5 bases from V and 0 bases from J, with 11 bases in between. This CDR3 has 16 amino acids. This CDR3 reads CASSKGQSSYNSPLHF. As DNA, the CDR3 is TGTGCCAGCAGCAAGGGACAATCCTCCTATAATTCACCCCTCCACTTT.

Here the CDR3 reads CDTTGGVYEQYF. The DNA of the CDR3 is TGCGACACGACAGGGGGCGTCTACGAGCAGTACTTC. This chain joins TRBV4-3 and TRBJ2-7; 10 nucleotides align to TRBD1. The length of the CDR3 is 12 residues. CDR1 is LGHNA and CDR2 is YSLEER in the germline V gene.

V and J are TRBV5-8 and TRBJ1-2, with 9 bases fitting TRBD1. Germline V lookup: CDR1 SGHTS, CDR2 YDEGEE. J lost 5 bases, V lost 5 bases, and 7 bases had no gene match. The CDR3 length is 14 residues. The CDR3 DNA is TGTGCCAGCAGTTCTACCGGGACAGGGTATGGCTACACCTTC. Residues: CASSSTGTGYGYTF.

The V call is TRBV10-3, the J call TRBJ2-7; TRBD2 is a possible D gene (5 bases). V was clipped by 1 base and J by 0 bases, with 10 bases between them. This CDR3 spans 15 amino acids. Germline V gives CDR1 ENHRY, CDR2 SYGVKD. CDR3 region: CAISEYWRNSYEQYF. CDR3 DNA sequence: TGTGCCATCAGTGAGTACTGGAGGAACTCCTACGAGCAGTACTTC.

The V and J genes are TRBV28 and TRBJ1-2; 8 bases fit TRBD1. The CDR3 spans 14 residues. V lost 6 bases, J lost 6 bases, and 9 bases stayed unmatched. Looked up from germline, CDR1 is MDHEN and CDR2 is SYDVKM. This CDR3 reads CASRVTGVVHGYTF. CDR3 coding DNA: TGTGCCAGCAGGGTGACAGGGGTTGTTCATGGCTACACCTTC.